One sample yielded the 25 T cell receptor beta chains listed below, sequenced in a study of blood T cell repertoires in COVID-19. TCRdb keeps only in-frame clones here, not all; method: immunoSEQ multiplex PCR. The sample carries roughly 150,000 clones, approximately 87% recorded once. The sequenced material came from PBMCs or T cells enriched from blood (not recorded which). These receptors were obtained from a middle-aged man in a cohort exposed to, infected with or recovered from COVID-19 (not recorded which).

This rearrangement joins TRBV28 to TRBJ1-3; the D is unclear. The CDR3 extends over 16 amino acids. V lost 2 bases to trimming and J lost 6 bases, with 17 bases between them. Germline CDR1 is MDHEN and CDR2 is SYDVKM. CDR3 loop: CASSLMAPTAENTIYF. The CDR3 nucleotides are TGTGCCAGCAGTTTAATGGCCCCAACAGCAGAAAACACCATATATTTT.

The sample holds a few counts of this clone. This CDR3 is CASSITAEQYF. The CDR3 DNA follows: TGTGCCAGCAGCATCACAGCCGAGCAGTACTTC. The chain employs TRBV7-9 and TRBJ2-7; D unresolved. CDR3 length: 11 residues. V lost 5 bases, J lost 6 bases, and 8 bases lay in between. Germline values: CDR1 SEHNR, CDR2 FQNEAQ (reference sequence).

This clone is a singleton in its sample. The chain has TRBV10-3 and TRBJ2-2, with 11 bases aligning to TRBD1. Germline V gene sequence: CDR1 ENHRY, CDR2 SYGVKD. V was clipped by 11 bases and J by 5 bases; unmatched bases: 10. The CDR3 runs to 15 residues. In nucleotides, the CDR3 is TGTGCCCCGAGGGTTGGGACAGGGGGAACCGGGGAGCTGTTTTTT. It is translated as CAPRVGTGGTGELFF.

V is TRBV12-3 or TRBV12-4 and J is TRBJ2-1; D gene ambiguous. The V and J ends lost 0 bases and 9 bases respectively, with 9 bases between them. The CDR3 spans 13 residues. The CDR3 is CASSLAGDIEQFF. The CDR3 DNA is TGTGCCAGCAGTTTAGCTGGTGACATTGAGCAGTTCTTC.

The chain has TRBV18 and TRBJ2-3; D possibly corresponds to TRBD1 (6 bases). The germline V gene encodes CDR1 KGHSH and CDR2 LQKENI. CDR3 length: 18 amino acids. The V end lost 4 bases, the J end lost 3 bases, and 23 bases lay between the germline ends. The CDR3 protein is CASSLAEGHLKVTDTQYF. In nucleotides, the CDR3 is TGTGCCAGCTCACTTGCTGAGGGACATTTAAAGGTTACAGATACGCAGTATTTT.

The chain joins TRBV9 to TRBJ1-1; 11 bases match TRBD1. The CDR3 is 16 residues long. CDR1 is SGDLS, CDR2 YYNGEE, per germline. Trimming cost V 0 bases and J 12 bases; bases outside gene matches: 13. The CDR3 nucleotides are TGTGCCAGCAGCGTAGATTATTGGGTCGGGACAGGGGGAACTTTCTTT. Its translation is CASSVDYWVGTGGTFF.

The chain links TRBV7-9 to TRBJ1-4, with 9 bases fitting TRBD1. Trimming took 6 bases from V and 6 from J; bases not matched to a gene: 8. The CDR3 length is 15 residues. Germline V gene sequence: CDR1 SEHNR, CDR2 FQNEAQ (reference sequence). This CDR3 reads CASRSRDREDEKLFF. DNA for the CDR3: TGTGCCAGCAGAAGCCGGGACAGGGAGGATGAAAAACTGTTTTTT.

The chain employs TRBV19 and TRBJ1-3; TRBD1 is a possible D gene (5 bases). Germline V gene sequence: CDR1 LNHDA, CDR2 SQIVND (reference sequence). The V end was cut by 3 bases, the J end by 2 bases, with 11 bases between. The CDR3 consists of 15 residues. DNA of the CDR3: TGTGCCAGTAGTATGTGGAGGGGTACTGGAAACACCATATATTTT. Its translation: CASSMWRGTGNTIYF.

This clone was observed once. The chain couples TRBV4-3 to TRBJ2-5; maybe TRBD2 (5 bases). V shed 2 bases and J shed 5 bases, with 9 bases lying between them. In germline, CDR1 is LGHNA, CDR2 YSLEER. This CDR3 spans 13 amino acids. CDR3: CASSQLTGETQYF. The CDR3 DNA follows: TGCGCCAGCAGCCAACTGACGGGGGAGACCCAGTACTTC.

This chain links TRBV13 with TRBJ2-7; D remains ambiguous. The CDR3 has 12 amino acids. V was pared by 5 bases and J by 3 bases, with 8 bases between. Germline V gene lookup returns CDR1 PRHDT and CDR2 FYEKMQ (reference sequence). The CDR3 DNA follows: TGTGCCAGCAGCCAGAACCTCTACGAGCAGTACTTC. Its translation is CASSQNLYEQYF.

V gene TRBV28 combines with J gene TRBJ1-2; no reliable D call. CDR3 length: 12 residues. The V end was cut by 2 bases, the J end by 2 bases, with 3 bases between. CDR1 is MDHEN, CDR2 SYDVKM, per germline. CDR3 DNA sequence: TGTGCCAGCAGTTTACAGAACTATGGCTACACCTTC. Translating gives CASSLQNYGYTF.

The CDR3 sequence is CASTADRGGREKLFF. The CDR3 region has the DNA TGTGCCAGCACTGCGGATCGAGGGGGCCGCGAAAAACTGTTTTTT. The genes are TRBV5-4 and TRBJ1-4; 7 bases line up with TRBD1. This CDR3 contains 15 residues. Germline CDR1 and CDR2: SGHNT and YYREEE (reference sequence). The junction had 13 bases not matched to a gene; V was cut back by 6 bases and J by 8 bases.

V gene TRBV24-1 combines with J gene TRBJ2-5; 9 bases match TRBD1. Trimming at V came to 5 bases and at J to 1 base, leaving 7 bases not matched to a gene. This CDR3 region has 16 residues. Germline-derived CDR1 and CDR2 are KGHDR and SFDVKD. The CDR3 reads CATSAPGTGSQETQYF. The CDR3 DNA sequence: TGTGCCACCAGTGCCCCGGGGACAGGGAGCCAAGAGACCCAGTACTTC.

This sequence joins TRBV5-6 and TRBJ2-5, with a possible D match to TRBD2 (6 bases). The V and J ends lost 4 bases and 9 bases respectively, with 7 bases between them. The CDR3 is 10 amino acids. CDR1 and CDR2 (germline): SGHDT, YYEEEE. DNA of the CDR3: TGTGCCAGCAGCGGGAGGTCCCAGTACTTC. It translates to CASSGRSQYF.

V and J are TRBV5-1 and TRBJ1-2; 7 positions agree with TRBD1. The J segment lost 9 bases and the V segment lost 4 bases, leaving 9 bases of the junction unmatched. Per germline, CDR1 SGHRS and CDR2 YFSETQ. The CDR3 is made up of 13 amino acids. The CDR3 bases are TGCGCCAGCAGCCCGGTCGGACAGGACCGCTACACCTTC. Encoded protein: CASSPVGQDRYTF.

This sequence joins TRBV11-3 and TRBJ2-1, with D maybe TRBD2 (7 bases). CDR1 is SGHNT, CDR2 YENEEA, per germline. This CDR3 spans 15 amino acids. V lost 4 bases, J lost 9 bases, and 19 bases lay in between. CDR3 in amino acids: CASSSRRGGLGEQFF. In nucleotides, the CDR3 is TGTGCCAGCAGCTCCCGAAGGGGGGGCCTTGGTGAGCAGTTCTTC.

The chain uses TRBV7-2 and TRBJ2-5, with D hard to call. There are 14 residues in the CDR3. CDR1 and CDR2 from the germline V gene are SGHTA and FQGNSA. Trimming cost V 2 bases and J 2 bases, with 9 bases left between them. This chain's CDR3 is CASSLLNSQETQYF. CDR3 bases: TGTGCCAGCAGCTTACTGAACAGTCAAGAGACCCAGTACTTC.

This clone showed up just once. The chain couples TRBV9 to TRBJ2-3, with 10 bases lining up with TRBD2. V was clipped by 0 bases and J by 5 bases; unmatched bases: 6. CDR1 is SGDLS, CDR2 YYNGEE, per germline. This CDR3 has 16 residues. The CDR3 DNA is TGTGCCAGCAGCGTAGCAGCGGGAGGGCCTAGAGATACGCAGTATTTT. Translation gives CASSVAAGGPRDTQYF.

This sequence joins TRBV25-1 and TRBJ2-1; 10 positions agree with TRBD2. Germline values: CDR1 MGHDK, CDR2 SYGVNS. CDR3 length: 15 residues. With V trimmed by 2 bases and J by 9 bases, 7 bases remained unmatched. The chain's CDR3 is CASSEASGRPTEQFF. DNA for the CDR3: TGTGCCAGCAGTGAAGCTAGCGGGAGACCCACTGAGCAGTTCTTC.

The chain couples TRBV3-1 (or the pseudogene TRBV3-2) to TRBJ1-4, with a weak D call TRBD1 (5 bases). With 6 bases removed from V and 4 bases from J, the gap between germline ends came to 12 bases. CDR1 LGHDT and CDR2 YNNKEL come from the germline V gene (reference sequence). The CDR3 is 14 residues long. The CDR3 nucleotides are TGTGCCAGCAGTCCCGGGACTAATAATGAAAAACTGTTTTTT. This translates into CASSPGTNNEKLFF.

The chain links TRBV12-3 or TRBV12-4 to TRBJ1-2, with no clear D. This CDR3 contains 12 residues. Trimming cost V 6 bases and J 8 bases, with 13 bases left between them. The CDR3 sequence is CASSFAPGGYTF. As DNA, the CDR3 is TGTGCCAGCAGCTTTGCTCCGGGGGGCTACACCTTC.

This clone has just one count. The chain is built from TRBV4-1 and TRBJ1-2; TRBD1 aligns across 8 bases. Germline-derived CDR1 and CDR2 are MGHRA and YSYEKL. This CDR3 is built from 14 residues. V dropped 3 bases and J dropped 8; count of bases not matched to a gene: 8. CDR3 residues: CASSHPTGGSGYTF. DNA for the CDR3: TGCGCCAGCAGCCACCCAACAGGGGGTTCAGGCTACACCTTC.

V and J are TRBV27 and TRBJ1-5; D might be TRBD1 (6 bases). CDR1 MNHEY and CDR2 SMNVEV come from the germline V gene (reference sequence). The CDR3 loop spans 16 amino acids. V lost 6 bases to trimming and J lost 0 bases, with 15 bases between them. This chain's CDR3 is CASRRGGASSNQPQHF. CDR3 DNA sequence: TGTGCCAGCAGGAGGGGGGGGGCCTCTAGCAATCAGCCCCAGCATTTT.

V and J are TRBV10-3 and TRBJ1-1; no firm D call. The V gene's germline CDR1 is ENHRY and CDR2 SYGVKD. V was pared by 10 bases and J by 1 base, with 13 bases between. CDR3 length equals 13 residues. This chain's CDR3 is CATRVEANTEAFF. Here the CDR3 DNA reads TGTGCCACGCGAGTGGAGGCGAACACTGAAGCTTTCTTT.

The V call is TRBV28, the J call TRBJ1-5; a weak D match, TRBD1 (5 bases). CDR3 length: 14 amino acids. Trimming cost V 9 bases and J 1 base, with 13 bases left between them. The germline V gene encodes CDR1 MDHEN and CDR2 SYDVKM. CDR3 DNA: TGTGCCAGTCTACAGGTACCCAGCAATCAGCCCCAGCATTTT. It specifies CASLQVPSNQPQHF.